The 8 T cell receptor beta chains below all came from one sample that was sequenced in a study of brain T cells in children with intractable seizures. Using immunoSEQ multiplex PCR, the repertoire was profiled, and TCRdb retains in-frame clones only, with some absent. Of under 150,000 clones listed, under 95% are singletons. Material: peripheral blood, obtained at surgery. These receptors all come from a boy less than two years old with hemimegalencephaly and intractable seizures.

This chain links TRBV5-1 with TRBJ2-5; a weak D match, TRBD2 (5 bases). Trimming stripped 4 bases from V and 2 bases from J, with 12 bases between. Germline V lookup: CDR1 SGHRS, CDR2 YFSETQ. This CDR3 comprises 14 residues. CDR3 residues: CASSPAGSQETQYF. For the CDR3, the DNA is TGCGCCAGCAGCCCGGCGGGCTCGCAAGAGACCCAGTACTTC. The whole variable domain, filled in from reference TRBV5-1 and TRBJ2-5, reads KAGVTQTPRYLIKTRGQQVTLSCSPISGHRSVSWYQQTPGQGLQFLFEYFSETQRNKGNFPGRFSGRQFSNSRSEMNVSTLELGDSALYLCASSPAGSQETQYFGPGTRLLVL.

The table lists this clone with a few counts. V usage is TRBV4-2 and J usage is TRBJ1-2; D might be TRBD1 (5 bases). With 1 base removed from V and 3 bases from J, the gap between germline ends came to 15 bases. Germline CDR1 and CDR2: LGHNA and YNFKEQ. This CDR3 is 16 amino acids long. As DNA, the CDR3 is TGTGCCAGCAGCCAAGTCTTGGCAGGGACCCACTATGGCTACACCTTC. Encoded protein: CASSQVLAGTHYGYTF.

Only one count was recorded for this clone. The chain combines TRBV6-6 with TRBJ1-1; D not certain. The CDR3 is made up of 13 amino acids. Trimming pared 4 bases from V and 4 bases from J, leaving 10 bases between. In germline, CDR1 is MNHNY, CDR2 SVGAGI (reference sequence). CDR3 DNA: TGTGCCAGCAGTTTGGAGATGGGCACTGAAGCTTTCTTT. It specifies CASSLEMGTEAFF.

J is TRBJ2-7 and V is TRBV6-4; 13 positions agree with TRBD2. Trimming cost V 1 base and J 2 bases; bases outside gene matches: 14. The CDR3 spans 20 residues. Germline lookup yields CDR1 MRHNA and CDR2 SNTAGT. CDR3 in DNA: TGTGCCAGCAGTGACTTTATTGGACTAGCGGGAGTCACTAAGACCTACGAGCAGTACTTC. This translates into CASSDFIGLAGVTKTYEQYF.

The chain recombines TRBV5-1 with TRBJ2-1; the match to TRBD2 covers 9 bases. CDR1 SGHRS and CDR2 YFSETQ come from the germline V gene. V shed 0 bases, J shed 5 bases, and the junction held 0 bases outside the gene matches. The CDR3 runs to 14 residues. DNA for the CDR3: TGCGCCAGCAGCTTGGCTAGCGGGGACAATGAGCAGTTCTTC. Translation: CASSLASGDNEQFF.

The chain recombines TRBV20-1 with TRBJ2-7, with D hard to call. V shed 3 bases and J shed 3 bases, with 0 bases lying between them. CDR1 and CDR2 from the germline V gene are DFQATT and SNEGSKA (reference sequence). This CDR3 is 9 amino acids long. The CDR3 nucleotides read TGCAGTGCTAGCTACGAGCAGTACTTC. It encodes CSASYEQYF.

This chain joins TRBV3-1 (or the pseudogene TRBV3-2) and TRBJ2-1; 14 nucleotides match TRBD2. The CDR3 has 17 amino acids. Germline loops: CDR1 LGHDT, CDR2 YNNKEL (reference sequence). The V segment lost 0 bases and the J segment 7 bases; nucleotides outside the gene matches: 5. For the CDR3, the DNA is TGTGCCAGCAGCCAAGAGGGGACTAGCGGGAGTGGGAATGAGCAGTTCTTC. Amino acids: CASSQEGTSGSGNEQFF.

CDR3: CATRFVGGSDTQYF. The CDR3 nucleotides read TGTGCCACCAGATTTGTAGGGGGATCGGATACGCAGTATTTT. The V and J genes are TRBV28 and TRBJ2-3; D is perhaps TRBD1 (6 bases). Germline CDR1 is MDHEN and CDR2 is SYDVKM. The CDR3 totals 14 residues. Trimming left V 10 bases short and J 6 bases short, with 20 bases between. Full variable domain (rest looked up from reference TRBV28 and TRBJ2-3): DVKVTQSSRYLVKRTGEKVFLECVQDMDHENMFWYRQDPGLGLRLIYFSYDVKMKEKGDIPEGYSVSREKKERFSLILESASTNQTSMYLCATRFVGGSDTQYFGPGTRLTVL.